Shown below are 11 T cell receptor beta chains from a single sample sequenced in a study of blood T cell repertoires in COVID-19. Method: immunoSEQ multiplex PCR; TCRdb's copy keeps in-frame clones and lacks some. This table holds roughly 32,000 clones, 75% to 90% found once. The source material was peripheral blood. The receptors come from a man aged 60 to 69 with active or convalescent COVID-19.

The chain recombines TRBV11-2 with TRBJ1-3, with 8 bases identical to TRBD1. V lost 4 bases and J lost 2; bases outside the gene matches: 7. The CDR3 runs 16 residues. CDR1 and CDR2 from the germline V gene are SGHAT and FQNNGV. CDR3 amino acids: CASSSGGRGPGNTIYF. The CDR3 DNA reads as TGTGCCAGCAGCTCAGGGGGCAGGGGGCCTGGAAACACCATATATTTT. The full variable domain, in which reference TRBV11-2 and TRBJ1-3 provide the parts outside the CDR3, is EAGVAQSPRYKIIEKRQSVAFWCNPISGHATLYWYQQILGQGPKLLIQFQNNGVVDDSQLPKDRFSAERLKGVDSTLKIQPAKLEDSAVYLCASSSGGRGPGNTIYFGEGSWLTVV.

The CDR3: CASSLGRPTVEQFF. The CDR3 DNA sequence: TGTGCCAGCAGCTTGGGCAGACCCACAGTTGAGCAGTTCTTC. The rearrangement uses TRBV7-2 and TRBJ2-1; D unclear. Germline loops: CDR1 SGHTA, CDR2 FQGNSA. V dropped 3 bases and J dropped 9 bases, with 15 bases sitting between them. The CDR3 contains 14 residues.

CDR3 in amino acids: CASSHTGAGEKLFF. CDR3 coding DNA: TGTGCCAGCAGCCATACAGGGGCAGGCGAAAAACTGTTTTTT. This chain uses TRBV27 with TRBJ1-4, with 7 positions matching TRBD1. The CDR3 has 14 amino acids. V was clipped by 6 bases and J by 8 bases; unmatched bases: 9. Per the germline V gene, CDR1 is MNHEY and CDR2 is SMNVEV (reference sequence).

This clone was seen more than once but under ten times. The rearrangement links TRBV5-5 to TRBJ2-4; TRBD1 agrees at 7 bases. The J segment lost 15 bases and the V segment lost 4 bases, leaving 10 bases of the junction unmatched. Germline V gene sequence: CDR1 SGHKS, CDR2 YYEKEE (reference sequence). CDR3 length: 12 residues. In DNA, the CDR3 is TGTGCCAGCAGCCTTATGACAGGGAGTGGGTACTTC. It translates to CASSLMTGSGYF.

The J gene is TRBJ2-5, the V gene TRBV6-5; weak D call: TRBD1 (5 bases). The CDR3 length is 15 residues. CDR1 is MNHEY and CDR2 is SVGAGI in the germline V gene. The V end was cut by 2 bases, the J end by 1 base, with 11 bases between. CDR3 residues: CASSYGHDFQETQYF. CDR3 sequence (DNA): TGTGCCAGCAGTTACGGACACGACTTCCAAGAGACCCAGTACTTC.

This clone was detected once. The CDR3 region is CASSVGGSATGELFF. Here the CDR3 DNA reads TGTGCCAGCAGCGTAGGTGGGAGTGCCACCGGGGAGCTGTTTTTT. The V and J genes are TRBV9 and TRBJ2-2; possible D gene TRBD2, 5 bases. The CDR3 has 15 amino acids. Germline V gene lookup returns CDR1 SGDLS and CDR2 YYNGEE. V was clipped by 0 bases and J by 4 bases, with 10 bases between them.

This chain's CDR3 is CASRTDSNQPQHF. Here the CDR3 DNA reads TGTGCCAGCAGGACAGATAGCAATCAGCCCCAGCATTTT. The chain couples TRBV6-5 to TRBJ1-5; possible D gene TRBD1, 5 bases. The CDR3 runs to 13 residues. V dropped 6 bases and J dropped 0 bases, with 6 bases sitting between them. Germline V gene sequence: CDR1 MNHEY, CDR2 SVGAGI.

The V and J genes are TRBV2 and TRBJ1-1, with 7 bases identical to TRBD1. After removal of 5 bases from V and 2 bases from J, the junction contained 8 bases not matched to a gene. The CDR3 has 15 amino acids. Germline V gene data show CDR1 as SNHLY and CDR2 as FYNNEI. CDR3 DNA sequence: TGTGCCAGCAGTCTTTTGACAGGGAGAAACACTGAAGCTTTCTTT. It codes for CASSLLTGRNTEAFF.

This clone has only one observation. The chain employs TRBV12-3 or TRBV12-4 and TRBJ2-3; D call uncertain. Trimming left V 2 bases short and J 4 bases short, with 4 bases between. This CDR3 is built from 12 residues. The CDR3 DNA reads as TGTGCCAGCAGTTTATCGGCAGATACGCAGTATTTT. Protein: CASSLSADTQYF.

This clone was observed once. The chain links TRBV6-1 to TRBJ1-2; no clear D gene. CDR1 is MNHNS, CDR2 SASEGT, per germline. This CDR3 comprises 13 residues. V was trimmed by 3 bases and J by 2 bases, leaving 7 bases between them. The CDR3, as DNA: TGTGCCAGCAGTGAGGCGGGGAACTATGGCTACACCTTC. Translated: CASSEAGNYGYTF.

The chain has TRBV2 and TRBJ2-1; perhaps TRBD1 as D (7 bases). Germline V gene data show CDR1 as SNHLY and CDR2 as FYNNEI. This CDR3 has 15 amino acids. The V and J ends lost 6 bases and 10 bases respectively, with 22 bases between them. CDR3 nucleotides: TGTGCCAGCAGGTTAGACAGGGACTTAGGGGGCGAGCAGTTCTTC. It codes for CASRLDRDLGGEQFF.